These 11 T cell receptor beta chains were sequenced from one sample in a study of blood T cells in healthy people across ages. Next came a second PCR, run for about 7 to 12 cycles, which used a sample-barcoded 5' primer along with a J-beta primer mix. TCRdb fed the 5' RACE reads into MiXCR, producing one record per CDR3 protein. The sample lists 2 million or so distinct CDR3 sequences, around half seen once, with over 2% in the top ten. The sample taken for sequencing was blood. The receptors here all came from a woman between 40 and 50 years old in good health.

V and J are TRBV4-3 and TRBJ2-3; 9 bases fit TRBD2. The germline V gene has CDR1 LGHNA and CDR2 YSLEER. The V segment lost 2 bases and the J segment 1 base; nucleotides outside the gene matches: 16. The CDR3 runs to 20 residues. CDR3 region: CASSQREGLAGNAGTDTQYF. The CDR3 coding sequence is TGCGCCAGCAGCCAAAGGGAAGGGCTAGCGGGGAATGCTGGCACAGATACGCAGTATTTT.

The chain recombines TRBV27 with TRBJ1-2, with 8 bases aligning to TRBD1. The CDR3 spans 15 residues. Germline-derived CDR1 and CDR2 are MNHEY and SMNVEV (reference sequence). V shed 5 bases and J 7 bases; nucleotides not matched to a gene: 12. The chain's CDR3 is CASSRNPSGGTGYTF. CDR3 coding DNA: TGTGCCAGCAGTCGCAATCCGTCAGGGGGCACTGGCTACACCTTC.

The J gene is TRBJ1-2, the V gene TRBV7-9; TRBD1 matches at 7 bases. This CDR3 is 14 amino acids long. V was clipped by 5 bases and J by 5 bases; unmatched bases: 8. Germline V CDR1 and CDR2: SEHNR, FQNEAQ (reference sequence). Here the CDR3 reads CASSQPTGEYGYTF. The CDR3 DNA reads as TGTGCCAGCAGCCAACCTACAGGGGAATATGGCTACACCTTC.

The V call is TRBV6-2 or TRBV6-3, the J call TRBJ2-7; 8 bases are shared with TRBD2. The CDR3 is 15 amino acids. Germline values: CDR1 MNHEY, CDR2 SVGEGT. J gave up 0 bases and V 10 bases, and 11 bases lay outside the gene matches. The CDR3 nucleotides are TGTGCCACCAGCCGGATCGGACTAGCCTCCTACGAGCAGTACTTC. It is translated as CATSRIGLASYEQYF.

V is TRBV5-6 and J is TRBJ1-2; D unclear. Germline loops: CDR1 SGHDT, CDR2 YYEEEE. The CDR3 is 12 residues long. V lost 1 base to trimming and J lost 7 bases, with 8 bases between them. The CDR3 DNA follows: TGTGCCAGCAGCTTGTATAAGGGTGGCTACACCTTC. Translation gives CASSLYKGGYTF.

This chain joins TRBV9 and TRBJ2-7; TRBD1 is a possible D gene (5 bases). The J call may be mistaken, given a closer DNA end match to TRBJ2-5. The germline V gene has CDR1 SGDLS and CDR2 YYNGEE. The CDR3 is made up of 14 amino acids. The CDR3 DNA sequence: TGTGCCAGCAGCCATGTAGGGGCTCTAGAGACCCAGTACTTC. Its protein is CASSHVGALETQYF.

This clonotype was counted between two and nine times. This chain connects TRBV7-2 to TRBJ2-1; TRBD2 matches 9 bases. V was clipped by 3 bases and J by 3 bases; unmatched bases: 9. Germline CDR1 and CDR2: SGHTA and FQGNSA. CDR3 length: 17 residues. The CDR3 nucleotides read TGTGCCAGCAGCTTTGGAGGACAGCGGGGGGTCTACAATGAGCAGTTCTTC. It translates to CASSFGGQRGVYNEQFF.

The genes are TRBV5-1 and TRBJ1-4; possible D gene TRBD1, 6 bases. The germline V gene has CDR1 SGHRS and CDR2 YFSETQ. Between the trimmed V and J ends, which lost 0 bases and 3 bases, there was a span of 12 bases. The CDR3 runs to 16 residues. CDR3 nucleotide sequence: TGCGCCAGCAGCTTGGCCCCCAGGGGTGCTAATGAAAAACTGTTTTTT. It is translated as CASSLAPRGANEKLFF.

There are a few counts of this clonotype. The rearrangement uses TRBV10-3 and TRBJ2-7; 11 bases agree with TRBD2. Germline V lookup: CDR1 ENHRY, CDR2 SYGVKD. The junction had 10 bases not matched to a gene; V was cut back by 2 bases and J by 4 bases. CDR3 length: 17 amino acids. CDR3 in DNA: TGTGCCATCAGTGAGAGGGCCCTAGCGGGGGGCGGTTACGAGCAGTACTTC. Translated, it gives CAISERALAGGGYEQYF.

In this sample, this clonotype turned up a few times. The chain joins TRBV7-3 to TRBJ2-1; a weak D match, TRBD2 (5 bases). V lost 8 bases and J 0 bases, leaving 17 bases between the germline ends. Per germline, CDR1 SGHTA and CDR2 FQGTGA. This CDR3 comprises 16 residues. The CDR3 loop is CASRRNAGVSYNEQFF. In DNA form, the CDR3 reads TGTGCCAGCCGCCGAAACGCCGGGGTCTCCTACAATGAGCAGTTCTTC.

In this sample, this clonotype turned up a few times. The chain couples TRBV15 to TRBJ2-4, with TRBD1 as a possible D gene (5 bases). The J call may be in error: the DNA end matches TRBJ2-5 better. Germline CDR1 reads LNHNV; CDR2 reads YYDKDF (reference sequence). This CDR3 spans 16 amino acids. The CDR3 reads CATSRGGAGLQETQYF. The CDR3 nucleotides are TGTGCCACCAGCAGAGGTGGGGCAGGGCTTCAAGAGACCCAGTACTTC.